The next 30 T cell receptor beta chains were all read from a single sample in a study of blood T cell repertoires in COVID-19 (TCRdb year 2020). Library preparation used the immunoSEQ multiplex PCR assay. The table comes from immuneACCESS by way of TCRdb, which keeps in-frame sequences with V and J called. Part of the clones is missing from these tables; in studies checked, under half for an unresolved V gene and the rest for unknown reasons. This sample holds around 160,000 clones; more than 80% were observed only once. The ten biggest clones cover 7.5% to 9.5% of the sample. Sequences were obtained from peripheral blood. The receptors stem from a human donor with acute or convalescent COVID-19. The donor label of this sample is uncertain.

The CDR3 nucleotides are TGTGCCAGCAGCCAAGATAGGTATTGGGACAGGGAAAATGAAGCTTTCTTT. Translation: CASSQDRYWDRENEAFF. V and J are TRBV14 and TRBJ1-1, with TRBD1 matching over 9 bases. The CDR3 spans 17 residues. The V and J ends lost 0 bases and 7 bases, in that order; junction bases with no gene match: 12. Germline V gene sequence: CDR1 SGHDN, CDR2 FVKESK.

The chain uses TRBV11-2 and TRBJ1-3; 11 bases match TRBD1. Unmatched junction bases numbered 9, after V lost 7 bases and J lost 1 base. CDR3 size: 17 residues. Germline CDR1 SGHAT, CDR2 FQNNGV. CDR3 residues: CASKGTGGPGSGNTIYF. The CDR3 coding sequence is TGTGCCAGCAAAGGGACAGGGGGTCCAGGGTCTGGAAACACCATATATTTT.

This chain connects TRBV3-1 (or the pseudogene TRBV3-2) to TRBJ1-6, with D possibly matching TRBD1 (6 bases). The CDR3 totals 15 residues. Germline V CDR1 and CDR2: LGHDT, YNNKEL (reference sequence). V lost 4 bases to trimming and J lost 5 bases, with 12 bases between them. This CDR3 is CASSPRDNNNSPLHF. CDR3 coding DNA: TGTGCCAGCAGCCCCCGGGACAACAATAATTCACCCCTCCACTTT.

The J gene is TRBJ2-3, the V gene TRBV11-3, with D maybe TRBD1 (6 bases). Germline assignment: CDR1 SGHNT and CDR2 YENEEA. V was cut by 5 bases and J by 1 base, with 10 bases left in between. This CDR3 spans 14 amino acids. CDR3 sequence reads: CASSRRTGTDTQYF. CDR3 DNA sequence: TGTGCCAGCAGCAGACGGACAGGCACAGATACGCAGTATTTT. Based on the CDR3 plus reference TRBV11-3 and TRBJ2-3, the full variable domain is EAGVVQSPRYKIIEKKQPVAFWCNPISGHNTLYWYLQNLGQGPELLIRYENEEAVDDSQLPKDRFSAERLKGVDSTLKIQPAELGDSAVYLCASSRRTGTDTQYFGPGTRLTVL.

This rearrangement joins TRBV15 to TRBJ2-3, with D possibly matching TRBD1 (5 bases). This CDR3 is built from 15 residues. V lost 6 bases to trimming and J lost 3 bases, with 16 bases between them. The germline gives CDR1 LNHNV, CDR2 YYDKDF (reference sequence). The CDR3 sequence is CATRSAGKWTDTQYF. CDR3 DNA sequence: TGTGCCACCAGATCCGCAGGGAAGTGGACAGATACGCAGTATTTT.

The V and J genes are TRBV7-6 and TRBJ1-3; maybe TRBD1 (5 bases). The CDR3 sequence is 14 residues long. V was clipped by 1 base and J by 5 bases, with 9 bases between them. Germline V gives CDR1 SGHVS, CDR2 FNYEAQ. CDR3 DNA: TGTGCCAGCAGCTTAGATCCAGGGAGAAACACCATATATTTT. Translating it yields CASSLDPGRNTIYF.

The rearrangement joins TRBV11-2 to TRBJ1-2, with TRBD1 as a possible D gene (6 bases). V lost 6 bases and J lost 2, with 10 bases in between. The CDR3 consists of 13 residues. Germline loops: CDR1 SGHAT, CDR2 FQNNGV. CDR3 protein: CASSSDRNYGYTF. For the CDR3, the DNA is TGTGCCAGCAGTTCCGACAGGAACTATGGCTACACCTTC.

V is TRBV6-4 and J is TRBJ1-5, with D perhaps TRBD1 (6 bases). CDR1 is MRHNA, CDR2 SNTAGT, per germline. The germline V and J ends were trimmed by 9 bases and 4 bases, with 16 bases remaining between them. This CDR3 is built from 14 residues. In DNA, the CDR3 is TGTGCCAGATTCACAGGAAGGGGGAATCAGCCCCAGCATTTT. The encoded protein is CARFTGRGNQPQHF.

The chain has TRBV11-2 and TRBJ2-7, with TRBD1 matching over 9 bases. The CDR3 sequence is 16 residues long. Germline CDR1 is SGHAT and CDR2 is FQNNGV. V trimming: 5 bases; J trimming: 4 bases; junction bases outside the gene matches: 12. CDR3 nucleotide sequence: TGTGCCAGCAGCACCTCTAACAGGGGGCTGGAGTACGAGCAGTACTTC. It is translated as CASSTSNRGLEYEQYF.

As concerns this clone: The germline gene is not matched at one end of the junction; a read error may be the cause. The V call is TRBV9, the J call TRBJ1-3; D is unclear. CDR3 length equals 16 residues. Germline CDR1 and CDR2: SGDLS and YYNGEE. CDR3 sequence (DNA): TGTGCCAGCAGCGTAGATGGCGGGAGCTCTGGAATCACCATATATTTT. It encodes CASSVDGGSSGITIYF. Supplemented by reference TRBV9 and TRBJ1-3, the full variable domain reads DSGVTQTPKHLITATGQRVTLRCSPRSGDLSVYWYQQSLDQGLQFLIQYYNGEERAKGNILERFSAQQFPDLHSELNLSSLELGDSALYFCASSVDGGSSGITIYFGEGSWLTVV.

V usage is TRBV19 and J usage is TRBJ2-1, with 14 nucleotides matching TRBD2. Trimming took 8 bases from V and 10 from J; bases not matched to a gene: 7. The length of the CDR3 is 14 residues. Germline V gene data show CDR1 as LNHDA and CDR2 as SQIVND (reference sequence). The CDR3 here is CASQGLAGEIEQFF. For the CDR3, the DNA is TGTGCCAGTCAGGGACTAGCGGGGGAGATAGAGCAGTTCTTC.

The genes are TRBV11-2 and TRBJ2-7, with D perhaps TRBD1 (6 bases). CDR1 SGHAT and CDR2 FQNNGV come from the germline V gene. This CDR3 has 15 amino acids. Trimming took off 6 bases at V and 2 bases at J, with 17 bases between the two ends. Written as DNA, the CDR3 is TGTGCCAGCAGTCTCTCAGAGGGACAAACCTACGAGCAGTACTTC. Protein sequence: CASSLSEGQTYEQYF.

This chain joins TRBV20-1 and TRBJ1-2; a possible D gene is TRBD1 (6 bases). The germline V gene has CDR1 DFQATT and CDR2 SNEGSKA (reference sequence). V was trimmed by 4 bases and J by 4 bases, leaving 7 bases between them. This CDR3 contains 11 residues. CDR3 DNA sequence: TGCAGTGCTAAAGGGGGCTATGGCTACACCTTC. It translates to CSAKGGYGYTF.

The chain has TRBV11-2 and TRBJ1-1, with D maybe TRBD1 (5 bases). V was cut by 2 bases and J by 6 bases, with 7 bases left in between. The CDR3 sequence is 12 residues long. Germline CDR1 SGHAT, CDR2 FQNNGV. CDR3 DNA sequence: TGTGCCAGCAGCTTACTGACAGCTGAAGCTTTCTTT. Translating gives CASSLLTAEAFF.

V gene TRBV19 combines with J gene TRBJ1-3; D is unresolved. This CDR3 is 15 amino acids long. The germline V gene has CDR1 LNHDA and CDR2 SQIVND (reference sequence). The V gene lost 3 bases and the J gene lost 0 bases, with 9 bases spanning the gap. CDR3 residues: CASSISQVSGNTIYF. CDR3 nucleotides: TGTGCCAGTAGTATCTCGCAGGTCTCTGGAAACACCATATATTTT.

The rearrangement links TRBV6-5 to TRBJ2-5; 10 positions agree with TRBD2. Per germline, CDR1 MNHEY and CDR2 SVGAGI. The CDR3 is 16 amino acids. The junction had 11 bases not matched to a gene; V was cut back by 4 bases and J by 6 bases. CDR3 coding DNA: TGTGCCAGCAGTTCACTCAGCGGGGGGGGTGGAAAGACCCAGTACTTC. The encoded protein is CASSSLSGGGGKTQYF.

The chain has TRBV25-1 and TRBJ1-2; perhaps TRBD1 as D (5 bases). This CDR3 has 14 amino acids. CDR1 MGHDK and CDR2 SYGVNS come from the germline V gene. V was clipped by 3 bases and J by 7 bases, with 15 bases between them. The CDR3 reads CASSDSPAGVGYTF. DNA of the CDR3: TGTGCCAGCAGTGATAGTCCGGCGGGGGTTGGCTACACCTTC.

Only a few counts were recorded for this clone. The CDR3 region has the DNA TGTGCCAGCAGTGTACGACAGGGTTTTGGAGAGACCCAGTACTTC. Translating it yields CASSVRQGFGETQYF. The V call is TRBV2, the J call TRBJ2-5, with TRBD1 identical over 7 bases. Germline lookup yields CDR1 SNHLY and CDR2 FYNNEI. The CDR3 covers 15 residues. With V trimmed by 4 bases and J by 4 bases, 9 bases remained unmatched.

CDR3 residues: CASSQGGLFGSNQPQHF. CDR3 nucleotides: TGTGCCAGCAGCCAAGGCGGGTTGTTTGGTAGCAATCAGCCCCAGCATTTT. The chain joins TRBV3-1 (or the pseudogene TRBV3-2) to TRBJ1-5; no definite D call. This CDR3 has 17 residues. Between the trimmed V and J ends, which lost 1 base and 0 bases, there was a span of 13 bases. Germline CDR1 and CDR2: LGHDT and YNNKEL (reference sequence).

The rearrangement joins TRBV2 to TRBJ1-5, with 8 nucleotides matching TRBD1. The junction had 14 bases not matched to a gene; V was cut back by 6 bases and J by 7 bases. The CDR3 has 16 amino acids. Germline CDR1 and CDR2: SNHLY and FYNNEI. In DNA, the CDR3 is TGTGCCAGCAGCCAAGATCCGGGACAGGAGGACCAGCCCCAGCATTTT. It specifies CASSQDPGQEDQPQHF.

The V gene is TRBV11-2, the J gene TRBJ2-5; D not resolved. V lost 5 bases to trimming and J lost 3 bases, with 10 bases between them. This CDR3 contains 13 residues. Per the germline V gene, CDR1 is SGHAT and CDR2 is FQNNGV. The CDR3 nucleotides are TGTGCCAGCAGCATAGGGCCGAAAGAGACCCAGTACTTC. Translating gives CASSIGPKETQYF.

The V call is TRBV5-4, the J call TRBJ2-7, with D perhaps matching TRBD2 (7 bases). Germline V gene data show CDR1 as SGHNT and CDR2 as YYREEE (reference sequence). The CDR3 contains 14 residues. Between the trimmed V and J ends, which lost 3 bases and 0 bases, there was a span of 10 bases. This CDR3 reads CASSSGGLSYEQYF. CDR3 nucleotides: TGTGCCAGCAGCTCGGGGGGCCTCTCCTACGAGCAGTACTTC.

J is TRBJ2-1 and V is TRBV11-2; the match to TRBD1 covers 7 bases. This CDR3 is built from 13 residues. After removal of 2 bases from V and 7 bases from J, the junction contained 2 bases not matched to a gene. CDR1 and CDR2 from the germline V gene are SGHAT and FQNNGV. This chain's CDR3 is CASSLHRGNEQFF. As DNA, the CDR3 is TGTGCCAGCAGCTTACACAGGGGTAATGAGCAGTTCTTC.

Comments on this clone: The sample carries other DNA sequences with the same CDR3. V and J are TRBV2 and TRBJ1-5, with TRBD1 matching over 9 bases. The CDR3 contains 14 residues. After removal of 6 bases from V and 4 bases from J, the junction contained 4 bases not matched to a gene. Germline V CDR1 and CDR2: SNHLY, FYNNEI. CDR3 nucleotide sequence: TGTGCCAGCAGAAGGGGACAGGGAAATCAGCCCCAGCATTTT. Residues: CASRRGQGNQPQHF.

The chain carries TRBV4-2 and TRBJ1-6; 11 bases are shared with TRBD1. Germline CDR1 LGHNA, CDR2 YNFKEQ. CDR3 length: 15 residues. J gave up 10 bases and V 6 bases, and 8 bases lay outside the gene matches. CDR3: CASSLDRGRESPLHF. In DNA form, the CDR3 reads TGTGCCAGCAGTTTGGACAGGGGGCGAGAGTCACCCCTCCACTTT.

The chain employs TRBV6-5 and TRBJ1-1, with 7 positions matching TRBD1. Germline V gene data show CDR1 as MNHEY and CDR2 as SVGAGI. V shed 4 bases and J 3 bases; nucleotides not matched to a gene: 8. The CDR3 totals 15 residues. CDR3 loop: CASSSETGMDTEAFF. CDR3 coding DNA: TGTGCCAGCAGTTCGGAGACAGGGATGGACACTGAAGCTTTCTTT.

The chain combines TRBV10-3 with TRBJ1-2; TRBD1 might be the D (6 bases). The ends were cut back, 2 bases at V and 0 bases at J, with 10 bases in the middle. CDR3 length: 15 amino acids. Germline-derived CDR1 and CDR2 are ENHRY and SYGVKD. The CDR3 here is CAISEGEGANYGYTF. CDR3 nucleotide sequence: TGTGCCATCAGTGAGGGGGAGGGGGCTAACTATGGCTACACCTTC.

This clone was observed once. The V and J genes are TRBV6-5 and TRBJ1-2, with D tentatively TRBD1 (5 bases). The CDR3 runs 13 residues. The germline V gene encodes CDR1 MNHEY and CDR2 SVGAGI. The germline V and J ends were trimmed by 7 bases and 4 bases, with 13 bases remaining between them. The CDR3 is CASTLSGGYGYTF. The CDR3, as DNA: TGTGCCAGCACCCTATCGGGGGGCTATGGCTACACCTTC.

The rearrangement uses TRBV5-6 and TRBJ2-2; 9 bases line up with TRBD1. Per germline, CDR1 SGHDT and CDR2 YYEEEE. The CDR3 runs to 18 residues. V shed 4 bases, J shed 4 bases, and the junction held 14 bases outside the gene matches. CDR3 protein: CASSGLLVSGQGTGELFF. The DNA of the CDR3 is TGTGCCAGCAGCGGATTGTTAGTGTCGGGACAGGGCACCGGGGAGCTGTTTTTT.

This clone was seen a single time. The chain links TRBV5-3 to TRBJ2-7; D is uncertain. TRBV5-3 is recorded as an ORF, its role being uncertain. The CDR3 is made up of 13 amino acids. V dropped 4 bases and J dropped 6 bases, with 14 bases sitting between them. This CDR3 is CARSPPTGGEQYV. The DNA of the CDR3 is TGTGCCAGAAGCCCGCCCACTGGTGGCGAGCAGTACGTC.